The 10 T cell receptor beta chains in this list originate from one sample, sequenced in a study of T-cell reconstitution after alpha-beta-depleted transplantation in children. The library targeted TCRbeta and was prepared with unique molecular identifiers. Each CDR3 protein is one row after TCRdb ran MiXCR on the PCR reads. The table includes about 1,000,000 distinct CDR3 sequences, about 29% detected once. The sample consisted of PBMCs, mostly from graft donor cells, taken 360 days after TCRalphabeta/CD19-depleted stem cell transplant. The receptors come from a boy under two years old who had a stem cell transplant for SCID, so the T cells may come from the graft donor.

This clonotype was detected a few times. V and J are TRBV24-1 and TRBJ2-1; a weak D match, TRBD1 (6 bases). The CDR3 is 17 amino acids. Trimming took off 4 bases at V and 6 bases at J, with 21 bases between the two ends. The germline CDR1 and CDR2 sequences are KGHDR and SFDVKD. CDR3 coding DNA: TGTGCCACCAGTGACCGACCCTTCACAGGGTCGGGCAATGAGCAGTTCTTC. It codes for CATSDRPFTGSGNEQFF.

The CDR3: CASLEQGAYNEQFF. The CDR3 coding sequence is TGTGCCAGCTTAGAGCAGGGCGCCTACAATGAGCAGTTCTTC. The genes are TRBV18 and TRBJ2-1; tentative D call: TRBD1 (5 bases). The CDR3 loop spans 14 amino acids. Trimming took off 7 bases at V and 2 bases at J, with 12 bases between the two ends. CDR1 is KGHSH, CDR2 LQKENI, per germline.

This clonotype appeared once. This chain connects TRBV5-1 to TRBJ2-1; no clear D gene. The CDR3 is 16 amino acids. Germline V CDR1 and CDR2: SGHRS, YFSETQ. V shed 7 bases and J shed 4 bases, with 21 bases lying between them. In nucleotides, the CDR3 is TGCGCCAGCCGGAGTTCAAGCCTAACTTCTTACAATGAGCAGTTCTTC. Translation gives CASRSSSLTSYNEQFF.

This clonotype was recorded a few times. The CDR3 loop is CASSPSRDYEQYF. CDR3 sequence (DNA): TGTGCCAGCTCACCATCCAGGGACTACGAGCAGTACTTC. The chain couples TRBV18 to TRBJ2-7, with TRBD1 as a possible D gene (5 bases). V was cut by 2 bases and J by 3 bases, with 8 bases left in between. Germline CDR1 KGHSH, CDR2 LQKENI. This CDR3 has 13 residues.

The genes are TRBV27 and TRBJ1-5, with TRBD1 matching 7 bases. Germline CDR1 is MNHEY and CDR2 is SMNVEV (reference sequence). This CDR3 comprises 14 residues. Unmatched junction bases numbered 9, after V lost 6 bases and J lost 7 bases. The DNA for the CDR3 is TGTGCCAGCAGGAAGACAGGGAGAAGGCAGCCCCAGCATTTT. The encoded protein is CASRKTGRRQPQHF.

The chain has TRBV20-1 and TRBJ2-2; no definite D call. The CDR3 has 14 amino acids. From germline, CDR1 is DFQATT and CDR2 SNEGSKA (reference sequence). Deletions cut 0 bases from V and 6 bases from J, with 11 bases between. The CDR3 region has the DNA TGCAGTGCTAGAGATGTCCATCAGGCCGGGGAGCTGTTTTTT. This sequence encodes CSARDVHQAGELFF.

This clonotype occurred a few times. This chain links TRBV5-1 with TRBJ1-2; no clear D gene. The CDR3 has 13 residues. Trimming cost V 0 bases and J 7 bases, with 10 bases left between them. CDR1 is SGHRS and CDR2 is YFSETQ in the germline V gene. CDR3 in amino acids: CASSLEGWAGYTF. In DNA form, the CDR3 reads TGCGCCAGCAGCTTGGAAGGATGGGCTGGCTACACCTTC.

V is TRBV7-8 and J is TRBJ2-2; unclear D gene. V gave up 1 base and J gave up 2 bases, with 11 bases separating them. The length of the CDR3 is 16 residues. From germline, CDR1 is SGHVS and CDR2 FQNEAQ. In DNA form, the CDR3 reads TGTGCCAGCAGCTTAGTCTTCTTGGGTAACACCGGGGAGCTGTTTTTT. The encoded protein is CASSLVFLGNTGELFF. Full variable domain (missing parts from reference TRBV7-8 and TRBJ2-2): GAGVSQSPRYKVAKRGQDVALRCDPISGHVSLFWYQQALGQGPEFLTYFQNEAQLDKSGLPSDRFFAERPEGSVSTLKIQRTQQEDSAVYLCASSLVFLGNTGELFFGEGSRLTVL.

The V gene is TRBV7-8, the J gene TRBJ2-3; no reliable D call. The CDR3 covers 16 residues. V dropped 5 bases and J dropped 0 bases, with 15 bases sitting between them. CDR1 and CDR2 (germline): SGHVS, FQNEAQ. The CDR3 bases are TGTGCCAGCAGCCCGTTCGGGCTCTCTAGCACAGATACGCAGTATTTT. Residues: CASSPFGLSSTDTQYF.

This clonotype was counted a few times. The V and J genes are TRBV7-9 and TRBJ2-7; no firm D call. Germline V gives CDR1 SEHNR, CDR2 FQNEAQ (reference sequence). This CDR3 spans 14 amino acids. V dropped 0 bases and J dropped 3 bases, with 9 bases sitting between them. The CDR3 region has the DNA TGTGCCAGCAGCTTAGCAGGCGATGGCTACGAGCAGTACTTC. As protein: CASSLAGDGYEQYF.